This T cell receptor beta chain was recovered during a study of cytomegalovirus exposure and HLA in healthy donors (dated by TCRdb to 2016 to 2017). About the full investigation: In an earlier analysis of 587 of the donors, 276 Gb of sequence data and some 100 million unique TCR beta sequences from roughly 200 million T cells were reported. Approximately 300 gigabases of sequencing data and about 92 million unique TCR sequences made up an early release that covered some 640 HLA-typed donors. Of the approximately 400 genotyped donors, around 81% fell in the genetic ancestry cluster associated with self-reported Caucasian donors. The study aimed to test whether cataloging public T cell receptors could reveal signatures of past pathogen exposure. The T cell repertoires of around 730 subjects were profiled by immunosequencing and related to cytomegalovirus serostatus. In addition to the first cohort of 666 subjects, a separate validation cohort of 100 to 150 different subjects was used. To predict cytomegalovirus infection status, the study brought together high-throughput TCR immunosequencing, statistical association of individual TCRs with disease status, and machine learning. To study patterns of TCR occurrence, a later analysis re-analyzed previously published TCR beta repertoires from under 750 donors and added high-resolution HLA genotyping. Rather than drawing on any new phenotypic data, the later analysis identified candidate immune exposures from TCR beta sequences and the way those sequences occurred across donors. An earlier analysis of roughly 600 of the donors used high-throughput TCR beta sequencing to judge whether each TCR beta V gene segment behaved as functional or pseudogenic. Donor age, sex, ethnicity and CMV serostatus were compiled together with the repertoire data. A later genetic analysis took genome-wide SNP genotypes for about three fifths of the roughly 700 donors and used that subset as a discovery cohort. All discovery cohort repertoires had been generated on a single sequencing platform. Class I and class II HLA loci were covered by the typing at four-digit resolution. The number of donors typed differed by locus, with 629-630 for A, B, C, DRB1 and DQB1, about 500 for DQA1, under 610 for DPA1, and some 450 for DPB1. Five DR-DQ haplotypes were handled as single units for association and clustering, since linkage in the cohort was strong. Across 300 to 500 genotyped donors of the cohort, an average of roughly 200,000 unique TCR beta nucleotide sequences per donor were sequenced, and approximately 19% of those sequences were non-productive.

The cohort consisted of fewer than 700 healthy bone marrow donors. At the time of sampling, all cohort members were nominally healthy, though unrecorded immune exposures were likely present. The donor was CMV seropositive and belonged to the group of 250 to 300 seropositive cohort members. Every donor gave a peripheral blood sample, and the peripheral blood mononuclear cells from that sample were used for TCR beta sequencing. Genomic DNA extraction from the blood cell samples was performed with the Qiagen DNeasy Blood Extraction Kit. Library construction relied on the immunoSEQ multiplex PCR assay. The multiplex PCR relied on a mix of 60 forward primers for TCR Vbeta segments and 13 reverse primers for TCR Jbeta segments. Amplification of the CDR3 region of rearranged TCR beta genes was performed with a multiplex PCR assay on genomic DNA. On the Illumina HiSeq System, the amplified TCR beta libraries were sequenced as 87-base-pair reads. The study's processing was this. A later analysis tallied tens of millions of unique TCR beta chains across the 660 or so repertoires, and approximately 9.9 million of those chains were shared by two or more donors. Raw reads were error-corrected and collapsed into unique sequences with a nearest-neighbor algorithm that merged closely related sequences to remove PCR and sequencing errors. To assign V, D and J gene segments, CDR3 sequences were aligned to IMGT reference sequences. Each retained sequence needed at least a six-nucleotide match to both a V gene segment and a J gene segment. Rearrangements were classified as productive when the CDR3 lacked stop codons and remained in frame with V and J, and all other rearrangements were classified as non-productive. Following IMGT convention, CDR3 was defined as the stretch from the second conserved V-encoded cysteine up to the conserved J-encoded phenylalanine. In an earlier analysis of 587 of the donors, sequences lacking an unambiguous match to a single V gene segment were excluded. An earlier analysis of approximately 590 of the donors called V segments functional above 56.7% productive rearrangements and segregating when the between-donor standard deviation exceeded 5%. A statistical classification framework was built to diagnose cytomegalovirus status from the catalog of TCR beta chain sequences. In a later analysis, V and J genes were assigned by comparing TCR nucleotide sequences against IMGT/GENE-DB human TR gene sequences. The TCRdist pipeline was used in a later analysis to assign CDR3 sequences and most-parsimonious VDJ recombination scenarios. In a later analysis, each TCR beta chain was defined by its CDR3 amino acid sequence together with its V-gene family, and reads without a unique V-gene family were excluded. In a later analysis, 500 to 650 highly shared, low-generation-probability nucleotide sequences were removed to address suspected cross-contamination and a sequencing artifact. A later analysis calculated a clonal expansion index for each public chain from normalized within-repertoire ranks of inferred template counts. Generation probabilities in a later analysis came from a VDJ recombination model fitted to out-of-frame rearrangements, and those results were checked against IGoR. A later analysis scored TCR-TCR, TCR-HLA and TCR-CMV co-occurrence with hypergeometric tests, applying a repertoire-size bias correction to TCR pairs. False discovery rates were estimated in a later analysis by permuting HLA or CMV assignments 20 times. In a later analysis, co-occurring TCRs were grouped with DBSCAN, and TCRdist sequence similarity was added when clustering was performed within HLA-allele-positive subsets. Repertoires with fewer than 30,000 or more than 120,000 public chains, plus five repertoires with anomalous nucleotide sharing, were excluded from co-occurrence clustering. Not all clones reach the TCRdb copy of this immuneACCESS table, which keeps in-frame sequences only. Checked studies attribute under half of the gap to unresolved V genes and leave the rest unexplained. The V and J calls and clone size were taken over from that table, and D and trimming were inferred from the DNA. Here the sample has about 97,000 clones; around 77% occur a single time. Roughly 9.6% of the sample is in the top ten clones.

CDR1 and CDR2 are read off the germline V gene as SGHTA and FQGNSA. V was cut back by 0 bases and J by 7 bases, leaving a gap of 16 bases between them. The CDR3 contains 15 residues, cysteine and phenylalanine counted. CDR3 DNA only is kept here, 45 bases in frame from base 1. What the authors observed across the whole study: Most TCR sequences were observed very rarely across donors, whereas some public TCRs were present in many individuals. In both the original and validation cohorts, the classifier was reported to diagnose cytomegalovirus status with high specificity and sensitivity. In a later analysis, HLA-associated TCR beta chains showed more clonal expansion and lower generation probabilities than non-associated chains that were equally common. Strong co-occurrence of HLA alleles, especially DR and DQ, made assigning TCR associations to individual alleles difficult. Several of the top co-occurrence clusters appeared to be linked to parvovirus B19, influenza, CMV and Epstein-Barr virus, according to a later analysis. An earlier analysis of 587 of the donors showed that most TCR beta V segments appeared in productive rearrangements either about 87% or about 30% of the time, which broadly matched IMGT annotations. According to the authors, the approach could potentially be generalized to other disease states and immunological phenotypes. According to a later genetic analysis, donors in an Asian-associated ancestry cluster had fewer N-insertions in productive TCRs than the approximately 630-donor mean. A later genetic analysis associated a missense DCLRE1C variant with V-gene and J-gene trimming of TCR beta chains, and an independent cohort replicated the association. In the study, 150 to 200 TCR beta chains were listed as associated with cytomegalovirus. Because the 87-base-pair reads could not distinguish some IMGT-functional V segments, including TRBV6-2 and TRBV6-3, those segments were excluded. CMV serostatus was the only immune exposure information available for the cohort. The sequencing pipeline was judged likely to have produced a cluster of highly shared sequence variants as a technical artifact. Presence/absence analyses assumed roughly uniform sequencing depth across donors, an assumption that may not hold. According to a later analysis, most CMV-associated TCR beta chains appeared to be HLA-restricted, and the HLA associations seemed to be driven largely by CMV exposure. Linkage disequilibrium might explain the correlated functional status among segregating V segments, but an unknown experimental factor could not be excluded. The earlier analysis of fewer than 750 of the donors excluded over 15 rarely observed V segments, including chromosome 9 orphons, because counts were too low. In a later analysis, TCR association rates were found to vary across HLA loci, with the most associated TCRs seen for DRB1 alleles and the fewest for HLA-C alleles. The cohort was sequenced for TCR beta chains only, and without alpha or paired-chain data the features that could be detected were limited. A later analysis associated about 18,000 TCR beta sequences with specific HLA alleles at a false discovery rate of 0.05. A further reported finding was that TCR beta sequences accurately predicted the HLA-A and HLA-B alleles for most subjects in the first cohort. Three of the identified cytomegalovirus-associated TCR beta chains were confirmed in vitro to be specific for cytomegalovirus antigens. Because HLA typing was unavailable for some donors at each locus, only the typed subset was used in association tests.

On this clone: Its cognate antigen has yet to be identified. No base-level quality is on record; no much larger clone is a single base apart.

This sequence was found in a male donor in good health and CMV-seropositive. The V and J genes are TRBV7-2 and TRBJ2-7; TRBD1 is a weak D gene call, 6 bases matching. Sequencing was carried out using PBMCs. Here is the DNA: TGTGCCAGCAGCTTAGCGGGGGCAGGGGCGCGGGAGCAGTACTTC. This yields the protein CASSLAGAGAREQYF.